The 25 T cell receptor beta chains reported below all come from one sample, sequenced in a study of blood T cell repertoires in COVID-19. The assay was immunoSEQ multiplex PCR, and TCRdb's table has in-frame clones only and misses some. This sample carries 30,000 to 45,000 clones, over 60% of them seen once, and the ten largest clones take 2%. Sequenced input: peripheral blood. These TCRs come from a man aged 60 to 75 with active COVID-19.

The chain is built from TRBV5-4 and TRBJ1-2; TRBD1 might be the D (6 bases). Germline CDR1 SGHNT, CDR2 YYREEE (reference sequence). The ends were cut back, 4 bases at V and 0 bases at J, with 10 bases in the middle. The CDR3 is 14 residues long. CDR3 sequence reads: CASSLRGTNYGYTF. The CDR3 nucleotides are TGTGCCAGCAGCCTCAGGGGTACTAACTATGGCTACACCTTC.

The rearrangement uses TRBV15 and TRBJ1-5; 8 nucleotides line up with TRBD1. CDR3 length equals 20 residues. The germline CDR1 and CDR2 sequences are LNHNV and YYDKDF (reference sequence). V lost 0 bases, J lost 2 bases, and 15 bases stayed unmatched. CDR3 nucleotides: TGTGCCACCAGCAGAGATCTCCGTGGGTCCAGGGGGCGAGGCAATCAGCCCCAGCATTTT. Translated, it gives CATSRDLRGSRGRGNQPQHF. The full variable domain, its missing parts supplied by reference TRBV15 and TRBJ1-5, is DAMVIQNPRYQVTQFGKPVTLSCSQTLNHNVMYWYQQKSSQAPKLLFHYYDKDFNNEADTPDNFQSRRPNTSFCFLDIRSPGLGDTAMYLCATSRDLRGSRGRGNQPQHFGDGTRLSIL.

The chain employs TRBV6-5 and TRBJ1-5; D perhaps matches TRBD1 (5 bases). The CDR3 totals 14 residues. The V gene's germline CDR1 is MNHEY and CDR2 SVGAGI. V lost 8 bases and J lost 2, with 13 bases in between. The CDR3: CASRGGGGNQPQHF. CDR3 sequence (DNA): TGTGCCAGCCGGGGTGGGGGGGGCAATCAGCCCCAGCATTTT.

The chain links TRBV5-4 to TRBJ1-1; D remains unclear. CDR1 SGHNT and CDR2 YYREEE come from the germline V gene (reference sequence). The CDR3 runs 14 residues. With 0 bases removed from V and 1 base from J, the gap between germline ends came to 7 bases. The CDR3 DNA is TGTGCCAGCAGCTTGGCCGGAGAGAACACTGAAGCTTTCTTT. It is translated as CASSLAGENTEAFF.

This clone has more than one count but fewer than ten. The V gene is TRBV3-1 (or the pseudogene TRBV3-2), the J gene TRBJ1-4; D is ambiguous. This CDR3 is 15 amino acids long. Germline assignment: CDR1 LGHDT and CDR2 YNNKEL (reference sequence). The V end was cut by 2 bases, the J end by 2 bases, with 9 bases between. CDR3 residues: CASSQSWATNEKLFF. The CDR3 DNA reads TGTGCCAGCAGCCAAAGTTGGGCGACTAATGAAAAACTGTTTTTT.

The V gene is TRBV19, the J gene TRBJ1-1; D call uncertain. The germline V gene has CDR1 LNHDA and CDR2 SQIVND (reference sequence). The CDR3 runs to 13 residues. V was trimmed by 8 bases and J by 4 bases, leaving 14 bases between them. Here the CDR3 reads CASSPIVSTEAFF. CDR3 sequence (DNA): TGTGCCAGTTCCCCCATTGTCAGCACTGAAGCTTTCTTT. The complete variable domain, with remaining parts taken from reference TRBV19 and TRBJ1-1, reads DGGITQSPKYLFRKEGQNVTLSCEQNLNHDAMYWYRQDPGQGLRLIYYSQIVNDFQKGDIAEGYSVSREKKESFPLTVTSAQKNPTAFYLCASSPIVSTEAFFGQGTRLTVV.

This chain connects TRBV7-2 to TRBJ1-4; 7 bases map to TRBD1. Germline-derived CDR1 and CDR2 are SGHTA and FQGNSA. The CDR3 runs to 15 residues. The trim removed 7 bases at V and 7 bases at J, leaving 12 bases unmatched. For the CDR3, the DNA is TGTGCCAGCAACTCGCCGAGGGGGCTTAGTGAAAAACTGTTTTTT. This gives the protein CASNSPRGLSEKLFF.

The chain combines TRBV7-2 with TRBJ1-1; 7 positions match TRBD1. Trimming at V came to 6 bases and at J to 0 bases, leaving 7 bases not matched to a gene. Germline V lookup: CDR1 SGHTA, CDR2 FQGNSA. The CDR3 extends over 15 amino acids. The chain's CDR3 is CASSLRGALNTEAFF. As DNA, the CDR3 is TGTGCCAGCAGTCTCAGGGGGGCTCTGAACACTGAAGCTTTCTTT.

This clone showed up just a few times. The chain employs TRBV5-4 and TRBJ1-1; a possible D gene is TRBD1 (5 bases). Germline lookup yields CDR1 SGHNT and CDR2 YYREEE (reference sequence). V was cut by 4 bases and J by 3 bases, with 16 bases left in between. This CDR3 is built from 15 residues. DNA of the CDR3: TGTGCCAGCAGCCTGTCGGGCAGGGTGGACACTGAAGCTTTCTTT. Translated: CASSLSGRVDTEAFF.

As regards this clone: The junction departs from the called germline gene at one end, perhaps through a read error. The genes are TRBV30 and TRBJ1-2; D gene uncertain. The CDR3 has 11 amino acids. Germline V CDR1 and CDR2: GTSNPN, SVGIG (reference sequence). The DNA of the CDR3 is TGTGCCTTTAGAGAAGAAAGGAGGAACGTCTTC. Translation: CAFREERRNVF.

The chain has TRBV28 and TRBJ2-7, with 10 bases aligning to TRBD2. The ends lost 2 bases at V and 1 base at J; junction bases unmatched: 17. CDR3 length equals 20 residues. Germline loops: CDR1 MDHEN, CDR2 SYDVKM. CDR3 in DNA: TGTGCCAGCAGTTTAGCCCTAGCGGGAGTGGGTGTACCTTTGTCCTACGAGCAGTACTTC. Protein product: CASSLALAGVGVPLSYEQYF.

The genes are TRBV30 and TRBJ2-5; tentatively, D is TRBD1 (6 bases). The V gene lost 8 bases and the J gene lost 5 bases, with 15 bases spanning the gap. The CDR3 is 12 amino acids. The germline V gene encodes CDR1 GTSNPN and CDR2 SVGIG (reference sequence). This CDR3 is CARSGVGETQYF. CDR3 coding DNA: TGTGCCCGATCAGGGGTCGGGGAGACCCAGTACTTC.

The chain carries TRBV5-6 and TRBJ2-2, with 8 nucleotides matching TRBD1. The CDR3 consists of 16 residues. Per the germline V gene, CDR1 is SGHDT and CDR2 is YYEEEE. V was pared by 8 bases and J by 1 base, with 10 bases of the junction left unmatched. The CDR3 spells CASSPVGQGNTGELFF. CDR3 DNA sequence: TGTGCCAGTTCCCCCGTAGGACAGGGGAACACCGGGGAGCTGTTTTTT.

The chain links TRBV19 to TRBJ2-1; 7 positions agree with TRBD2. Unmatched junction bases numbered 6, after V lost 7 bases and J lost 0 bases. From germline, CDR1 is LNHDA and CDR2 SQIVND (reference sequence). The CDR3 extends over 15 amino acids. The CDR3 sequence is CASNGGTFSYNEQFF. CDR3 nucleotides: TGTGCCAGTAACGGGGGGACCTTCTCCTACAATGAGCAGTTCTTC.

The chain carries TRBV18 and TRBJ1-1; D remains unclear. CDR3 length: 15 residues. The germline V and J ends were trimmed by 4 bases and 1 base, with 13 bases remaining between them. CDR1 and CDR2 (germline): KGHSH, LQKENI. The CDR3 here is CASSQSRVSNTEAFF. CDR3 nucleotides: TGTGCCAGCTCACAAAGTAGAGTCTCGAACACTGAAGCTTTCTTT.

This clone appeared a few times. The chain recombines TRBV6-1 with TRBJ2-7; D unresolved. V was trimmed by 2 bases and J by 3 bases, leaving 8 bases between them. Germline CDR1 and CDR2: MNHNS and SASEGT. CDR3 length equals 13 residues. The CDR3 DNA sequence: TGTGCCAGCAGTGAACGACACGTCTACGAGCAGTACTTC. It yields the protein CASSERHVYEQYF.

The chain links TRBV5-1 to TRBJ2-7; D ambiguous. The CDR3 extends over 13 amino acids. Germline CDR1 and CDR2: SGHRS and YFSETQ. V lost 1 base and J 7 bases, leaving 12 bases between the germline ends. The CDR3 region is CASSLSPDGEQYF. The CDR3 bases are TGCGCCAGCAGCTTGAGCCCCGATGGTGAGCAGTACTTC.

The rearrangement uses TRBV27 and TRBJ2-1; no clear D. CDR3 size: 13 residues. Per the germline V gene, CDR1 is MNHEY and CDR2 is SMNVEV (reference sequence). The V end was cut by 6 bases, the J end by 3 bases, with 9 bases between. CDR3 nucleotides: TGTGCCAGCAGCCTGGCCCTCTACAATGAGCAGTTCTTC. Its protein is CASSLALYNEQFF.

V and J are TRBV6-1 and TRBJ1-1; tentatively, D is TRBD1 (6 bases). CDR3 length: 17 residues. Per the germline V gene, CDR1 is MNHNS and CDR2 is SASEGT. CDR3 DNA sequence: TGTTGCAGCAGAGAAGAGGTTGACAGGCTGGATGACGCTGAAGCTTTCTTT. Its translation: CCSREEVDRLDDAEAFF.

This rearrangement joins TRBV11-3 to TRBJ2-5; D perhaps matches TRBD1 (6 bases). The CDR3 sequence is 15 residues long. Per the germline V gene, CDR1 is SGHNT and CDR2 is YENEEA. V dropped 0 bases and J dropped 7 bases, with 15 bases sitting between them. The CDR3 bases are TGTGCCAGCAGCTTAGACAGGGGAGTAGAGGGGACCCAGTACTTC. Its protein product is CASSLDRGVEGTQYF.

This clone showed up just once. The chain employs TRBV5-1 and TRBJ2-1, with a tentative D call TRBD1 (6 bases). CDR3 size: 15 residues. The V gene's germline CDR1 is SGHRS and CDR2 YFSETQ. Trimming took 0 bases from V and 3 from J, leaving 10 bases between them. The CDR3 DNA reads TGCGCCAGCAGCTTGGAGGGACAAAACTACAATGAGCAGTTCTTC. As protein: CASSLEGQNYNEQFF.

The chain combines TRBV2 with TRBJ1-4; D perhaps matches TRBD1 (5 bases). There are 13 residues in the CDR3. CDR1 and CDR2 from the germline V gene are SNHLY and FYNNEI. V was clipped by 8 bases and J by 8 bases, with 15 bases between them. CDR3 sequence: CASGWGLREKLFF. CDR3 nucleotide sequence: TGTGCCAGCGGTTGGGGCCTTAGGGAAAAACTGTTTTTT.

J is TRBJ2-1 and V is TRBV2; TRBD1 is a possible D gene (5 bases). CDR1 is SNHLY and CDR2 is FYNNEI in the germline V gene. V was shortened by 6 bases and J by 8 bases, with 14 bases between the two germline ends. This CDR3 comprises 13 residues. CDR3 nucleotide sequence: TGTGCCAGCAGCCGCCAAAGCAGGGATGAGCAGTTCTTC. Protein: CASSRQSRDEQFF.

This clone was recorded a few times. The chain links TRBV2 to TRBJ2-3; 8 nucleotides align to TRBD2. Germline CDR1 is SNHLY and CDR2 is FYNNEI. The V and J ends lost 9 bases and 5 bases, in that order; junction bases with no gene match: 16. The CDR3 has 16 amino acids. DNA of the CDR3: TGTGCCAGTCTGCGGGTAGCGGGACCTCCTGAAGATACGCAGTATTTT. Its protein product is CASLRVAGPPEDTQYF.

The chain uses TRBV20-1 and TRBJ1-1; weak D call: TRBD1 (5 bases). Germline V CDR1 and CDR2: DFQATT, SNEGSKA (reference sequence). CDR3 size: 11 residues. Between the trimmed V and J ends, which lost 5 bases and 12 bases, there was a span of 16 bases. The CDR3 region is CSAGLEGSSFF. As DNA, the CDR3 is TGCAGTGCTGGTCTGGAGGGGTCGTCTTTCTTT.